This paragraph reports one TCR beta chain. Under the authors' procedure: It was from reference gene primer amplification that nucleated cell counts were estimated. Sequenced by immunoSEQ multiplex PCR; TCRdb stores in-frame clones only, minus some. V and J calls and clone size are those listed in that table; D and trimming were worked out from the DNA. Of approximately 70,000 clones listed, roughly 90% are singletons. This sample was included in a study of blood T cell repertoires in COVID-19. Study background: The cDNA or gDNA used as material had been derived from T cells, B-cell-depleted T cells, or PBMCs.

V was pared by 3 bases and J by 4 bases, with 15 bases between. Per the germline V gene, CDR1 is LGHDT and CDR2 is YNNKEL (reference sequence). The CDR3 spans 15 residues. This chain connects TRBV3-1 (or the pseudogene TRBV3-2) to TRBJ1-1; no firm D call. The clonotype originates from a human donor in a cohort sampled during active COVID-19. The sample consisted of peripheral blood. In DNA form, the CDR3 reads TGTGCCAGCAGCCACCGAAGAGGCCGAGGCACTGAAGCTTTCTTT. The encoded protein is CASSHRRGRGTEAFF.